This passage covers 6 T cell receptor beta chains from one sample sequenced in a study of blood T cells in healthy people across ages. A second PCR of 7 to 11 cycles used a sample-barcoded 5' primer and a J-beta primer mix. TCRdb called the 5' RACE reads again in MiXCR, with one record for every CDR3 protein. The data show around 1.5 million distinct CDR3 sequences, roughly 64% seen once. The sequenced sample was blood. These receptor sequences come from a man between 18 and 29 years old in good health.

This clonotype has only one observation. The J gene is TRBJ2-1, the V gene TRBV20-1; the D gene is possibly TRBD2 (6 bases). Germline values: CDR1 DFQATT, CDR2 SNEGSKA (reference sequence). V lost 6 bases to trimming and J lost 1 base, with 16 bases between them. The CDR3 runs to 15 residues. This CDR3 is CSAALTGTSYNEQFF. The CDR3 nucleotides read TGCAGTGCCGCCTTAACCGGGACTTCCTACAATGAGCAGTTCTTC.

The chain couples TRBV7-9 to TRBJ2-7, with D possibly TRBD2 on 7 matching bases. Germline CDR1 SEHNR, CDR2 FQNEAQ (reference sequence). The CDR3 contains 13 residues. V was clipped by 5 bases and J by 6 bases, with 14 bases between them. CDR3 coding DNA: TGTGCCAGCAGCCCGGGGGGCAGAGGCGAGCAGTACTTC. Translated, it gives CASSPGGRGEQYF. The full variable domain, in which reference TRBV7-9 and TRBJ2-7 provide the parts outside the CDR3, is DTGVSQNPRHKITKRGQNVTFRCDPISEHNRLYWYRQTLGQGPEFLTYFQNEAQLEKSRLLSDRFSAERPKGSFSTLEIQRTEQGDSAMYLCASSPGGRGEQYFGPGTRLTVT.

This clonotype has more than one count but fewer than ten. This rearrangement joins TRBV6-1 to TRBJ1-1; D uncertain. Per germline, CDR1 MNHNS and CDR2 SASEGT. V shed 2 bases and J shed 5 bases, with 9 bases lying between them. The CDR3 is 13 residues long. CDR3 bases: TGTGCCAGCAGTGAATCTCGTGGAACTGAAGCTTTCTTT. This gives the protein CASSESRGTEAFF.

J is TRBJ2-3 and V is TRBV20-1, with D unclear. Germline CDR1 reads DFQATT; CDR2 reads SNEGSKA (reference sequence). This CDR3 comprises 10 residues. CDR3 sequence: CSHLKGTQYF. CDR3 sequence (DNA): TGCAGCCACCTCAAGGGTACGCAGTATTTT.

Here the CDR3 DNA reads TGCAGTGCGCTTTCCGGGACAGACATTCCTCTGTACGAGCAGTACTTC. The encoded protein is CSALSGTDIPLYEQYF. The chain couples TRBV20-1 to TRBJ2-7; the match to TRBD1 covers 7 bases. Germline CDR1 is DFQATT and CDR2 is SNEGSKA (reference sequence). The CDR3 is 16 amino acids. V lost 6 bases, J lost 4 bases, and 18 bases stayed unmatched.

This chain links TRBV27 with TRBJ2-1; no firm D call. V was clipped by 3 bases and J by 10 bases, with 10 bases between them. The CDR3 sequence is 12 residues long. Germline values: CDR1 MNHEY, CDR2 SMNVEV (reference sequence). As DNA, the CDR3 is TGTGCCAGCAGTTTCGGCTCGGAGGAGCAGTTCTTC. As protein: CASSFGSEEQFF.